The clone carrying this TCR beta chain was recorded many times. Antigen: not known. The source of the sample is a study of glioma-infiltrating T cells. Looking at the study overall: Glioma patients had dexamethasone for six or fewer days before surgery. Sequencing aimed for about 4.5- to 10-fold coverage of about a million peripheral T cells.

Findings and caveats of the study: Very few CDR3 sequences were shared between tissue and blood. Above-expected tissue-blood divergence occurred in all gliomas, most in low-grade ones.

Using RNA template, CDR3s of TCR alpha and beta were amplified with iRepertoire arm-PCR. In TCRdb, the multiplex PCR reads were re-called with MiXCR into one record per CDR3 protein. The sample holds 400,000 or so distinct CDR3 sequences; about two fifths are singletons and the top ten take about 12%. The V and J ends lost 3 bases and 10 bases respectively, with 7 bases between them. Germline loops: CDR1 DFQATT, CDR2 SNEGSKA (reference sequence). The CDR3 is 10 amino acids. The receptor was derived from a human donor with low-grade glioma or glioblastoma, undergoing nonglioma brain surgery, or in good health (not recorded which). The sequencing input was glioma tissue, nonneoplastic brain tissue, or PBMCs (not recorded which). The chain joins TRBV20-1 to TRBJ2-1; D unresolved. The CDR3 nucleotides are TGCAGTGCTAGTCTCGGAGAGCAGTTCTTC. This codes for CSASLGEQFF.